This passage covers 17 T cell receptor beta chains from one sample sequenced in a study of blood T cell repertoires in COVID-19 (dated by TCRdb to about 2020). Library preparation was by the immunoSEQ multiplex PCR assay. What TCRdb holds here is the immuneACCESS table cut down to in-frame rearrangements. Part of the clones is not present; checked against another copy, under half of the missing clones reflect an unresolved V gene, and the others are unexplained. This sample lists nearly 50,000 clones; over 75% were detected once. The top ten hold about 2.8% of the sample. Sequencing input: peripheral blood. These TCRs come from a woman of 80 years or more with COVID-19, enrolled during active disease.

The J gene is TRBJ2-1, the V gene TRBV7-9, with 11 bases matching TRBD2. J lost 8 bases, V lost 8 bases, and 11 bases had no gene match. This CDR3 is 15 amino acids long. Germline-derived CDR1 and CDR2 are SEHNR and FQNEAQ (reference sequence). This CDR3 reads CASVILAGGYDEQFF. DNA of the CDR3: TGTGCCAGCGTAATCCTAGCGGGAGGTTACGATGAGCAGTTCTTC.

V usage is TRBV30 and J usage is TRBJ1-1, with 7 bases matching TRBD1. This CDR3 contains 15 residues. J lost 6 bases, V lost 4 bases, and 14 bases had no gene match. From germline, CDR1 is GTSNPN and CDR2 SVGIG (reference sequence). The CDR3 DNA follows: TGTGCCTGGATTGCCGGTTCGGACAGGAGGCCTGAAGCTTTCTTT. Translating gives CAWIAGSDRRPEAFF.

This clone was found a few times. V and J are TRBV5-6 and TRBJ2-2; D uncertain. The V gene's germline CDR1 is SGHDT and CDR2 YYEEEE. Deletions cut 1 base from V and 2 bases from J, with 9 bases between. The CDR3 contains 15 residues. The CDR3 spells CASSLWQTNTGELFF. Here the CDR3 DNA reads TGTGCCAGCAGCTTGTGGCAGACAAACACCGGGGAGCTGTTTTTT.

This clone was counted between two and nine times. V gene TRBV28 combines with J gene TRBJ1-1; no clear D gene. Germline CDR1 is MDHEN and CDR2 is SYDVKM. This CDR3 contains 16 residues. V lost 4 bases to trimming and J lost 1 base, with 16 bases between them. The CDR3 region has the DNA TGTGCCAGCAGTTGGAACGGTGGAACGGGGAACACTGAAGCTTTCTTT. The encoded protein is CASSWNGGTGNTEAFF.

This chain uses TRBV14 with TRBJ2-7; the D is unclear. The V and J ends lost 1 base and 5 bases respectively, with 9 bases between them. The V gene's germline CDR1 is SGHDN and CDR2 FVKESK. The CDR3 covers 13 residues. The CDR3 sequence is CASSQVSKHEQYF. Here the CDR3 DNA reads TGTGCCAGCAGCCAAGTCTCTAAGCACGAGCAGTACTTC.

The chain recombines TRBV6-2 or TRBV6-3 with TRBJ1-5; D remains ambiguous. The ends were cut back, 4 bases at V and 4 bases at J, with 20 bases in the middle. The CDR3 sequence is 17 residues long. Germline V CDR1 and CDR2: MNHEY, SVGEGT. The CDR3 nucleotides read TGTGCCAGCAGTTTAAGTCCCCATGTAGTACGGAATCAGCCCCAGCATTTT. This encodes CASSLSPHVVRNQPQHF.

This CDR3 reads CASSDGQGNYGYTF. In DNA form, the CDR3 reads TGTGCCAGCAGCGACGGACAGGGGAACTATGGCTACACCTTC. The chain is built from TRBV6-1 and TRBJ1-2; 9 positions agree with TRBD1. Germline CDR1 is MNHNS and CDR2 is SASEGT. This CDR3 spans 14 amino acids. V trimming: 6 bases; J trimming: 2 bases; junction bases outside the gene matches: 4.

The chain links TRBV29-1 to TRBJ1-1, with D unclear. The germline CDR1 and CDR2 sequences are SQVTM and ANQGSEA. CDR3 length equals 14 residues. Trimming left V 3 bases short and J 2 bases short, with 13 bases between. CDR3 nucleotide sequence: TGCAGCGTTGAGGCGGGAGCCCTAAACACTGAAGCTTTCTTT. Translating gives CSVEAGALNTEAFF.

The chain couples TRBV7-9 to TRBJ2-1; TRBD2 aligns across 10 bases. Germline lookup yields CDR1 SEHNR and CDR2 FQNEAQ (reference sequence). The V segment lost 0 bases and the J segment 9 bases; nucleotides outside the gene matches: 5. The CDR3 sequence is 15 residues long. CDR3 region: CASSLAAPSGSEQFF. The CDR3 DNA sequence: TGTGCCAGCAGCTTAGCGGCGCCTAGCGGGAGTGAGCAGTTCTTC.

The gene calls are TRBV4-2 and TRBJ2-2, with 7 nucleotides matching TRBD1. This CDR3 has 16 residues. CDR1 is LGHNA and CDR2 is YNFKEQ in the germline V gene. The junction had 7 bases not matched to a gene; V was cut back by 4 bases and J by 2 bases. Here the CDR3 DNA reads TGTGCCAGCAGCCCCTTGGGACAGACAAACACCGGGGAGCTGTTTTTT. Translated: CASSPLGQTNTGELFF.

This chain uses TRBV6-6 with TRBJ1-5, with 7 nucleotides matching TRBD1. V trimming: 5 bases; J trimming: 4 bases; junction bases outside the gene matches: 8. The CDR3 is 15 amino acids. CDR1 MNHNY and CDR2 SVGAGI come from the germline V gene (reference sequence). CDR3 residues: CASSAWDSNNQPQHF. The CDR3 nucleotides read TGTGCCAGCAGTGCTTGGGACAGCAATAATCAGCCCCAGCATTTT.

This chain uses TRBV2 with TRBJ2-3; D not resolved. This CDR3 is 11 amino acids long. Germline V CDR1 and CDR2: SNHLY, FYNNEI. The V end was cut by 7 bases, the J end by 3 bases, with 5 bases between. This chain's CDR3 is CASTRTDTQYF. The CDR3 DNA reads TGTGCCAGCACTCGGACAGATACGCAGTATTTT.

This clone came up once. This chain uses TRBV3-1 (or the pseudogene TRBV3-2) with TRBJ1-1, with 7 bases lining up with TRBD1. From germline, CDR1 is LGHDT and CDR2 YNNKEL (reference sequence). The V gene end was trimmed by 1 base and the J gene end by 5 bases; junction bases not matched to a gene: 4. CDR3 size: 14 residues. The CDR3 region is CASSQANRGTEAFF. The CDR3 bases are TGTGCCAGCAGCCAAGCAAACAGGGGTACTGAAGCTTTCTTT.

The CDR3 region is CASSWRTSGGTDTQYF. CDR3 nucleotides: TGTGCCAGCAGCTGGCGGACTAGCGGGGGAACCGATACGCAGTATTTT. The chain is built from TRBV5-6 and TRBJ2-3; TRBD2 matches 13 bases. Germline values: CDR1 SGHDT, CDR2 YYEEEE. This CDR3 is 16 amino acids long. J gave up 6 bases and V 3 bases, and 7 bases lay outside the gene matches.

The rearrangement links TRBV6-1 to TRBJ1-4; 8 nucleotides align to TRBD1. The CDR3 is 16 amino acids. CDR1 and CDR2 (germline): MNHNS, SASEGT. V lost 4 bases and J lost 5; bases outside the gene matches: 9. The CDR3 region is CASSGRDRIRNEKLFF. The CDR3 region has the DNA TGTGCCAGCAGTGGCCGGGACAGGATCCGAAATGAAAAACTGTTTTTT.

J is TRBJ1-4 and V is TRBV2; 8 nucleotides match TRBD1. V trimming: 6 bases; J trimming: 4 bases; junction bases outside the gene matches: 7. CDR3 size: 15 residues. The germline V gene has CDR1 SNHLY and CDR2 FYNNEI. The CDR3 spells CASRVDRGVNEKLFF. CDR3 coding DNA: TGTGCCAGCAGGGTTGACAGGGGAGTTAATGAAAAACTGTTTTTT.

The V call is TRBV10-3, the J call TRBJ2-5; 8 nucleotides agree with TRBD1. The CDR3 is 15 amino acids. Trimming removed 10 bases from V and 2 bases from J; junction bases left unmatched: 12. From germline, CDR1 is ENHRY and CDR2 SYGVKD. The CDR3 protein is CATRGQGIPQETQYF. For the CDR3, the DNA is TGTGCCACCAGGGGGCAGGGCATTCCTCAAGAGACCCAGTACTTC.